This T cell receptor (beta chain) was captured by sequencing in a study of blood T cells in healthy people across ages. The CDR3 has 14 amino acids. CDR1 is LGHNA, CDR2 YSLEER, per germline. Trimming removed 0 bases from V and 6 bases from J; junction bases left unmatched: 5. Through a sample-barcoded 5' primer and a J-beta primer mix, a second PCR was run for about 6 to 12 cycles. TCRdb used MiXCR to reprocess the 5' RACE reads, holding one entry per CDR3 protein. The sample yields 1.5 million to 2 million distinct CDR3 sequences, 49% seen once. V usage is TRBV4-3 and J usage is TRBJ2-7; 7 bases match TRBD1. Sequencing input: blood. The origin of this receptor is a woman aged 40 to 50 in good health. CDR3 residues: CASSQEPRGSEQYF. In nucleotides, the CDR3 is TGCGCCAGCAGCCAAGAGCCCAGGGGGAGCGAGCAGTACTTC.